Listed below are T cell receptor beta chains from one sample, sequenced in a study of shared clonotypes between healthy human individuals. TCRdb's table, derived via immunoSEQ multiplex PCR, lists solely in-frame clones and lacks some. This sample has over 150,000 clones, with 65% to 80% found just once. Sequences were obtained from memory CD4+ T cells sorted from blood. The receptor set was obtained from a man aged 25 to 45 in good health. Each CDR3 is given with its conserved first and last residue. Each record gives: J gene, V gene, CDR3 protein.

J: TRBJ2-2
V: TRBV7-8
CDR3: CASSLSSRTGWGGELFF

J: TRBJ2-7
V: TRBV6-5
CDR3: CASSVLAGDDEQYF

J: TRBJ2-3
V: TRBV4-1
CDR3: CASSQRDGGVDTQYF

J: TRBJ1-1
V: TRBV10-2
CDR3: CASSESQGGAFF

J: TRBJ2-7
V: TRBV5-4
CDR3: CASSLEGRITPGEQYF

J: TRBJ2-5
V: TRBV5-1
CDR3: CASSPGGTQETQYF

J: TRBJ1-5
V: TRBV6-6
CDR3: CASSYMGQPQHF

J: TRBJ2-5
V: TRBV2
CDR3: CASSDGGTGSGETQYF

J: TRBJ2-1
V: TRBV5-1
CDR3: CASSSGPLDNEQFF

J: TRBJ2-3
V: TRBV13
CDR3: CASSLEGLAGLSSTDTQYF

J: TRBJ2-5
V: TRBV9
CDR3: CASNPQGHGEAQYF

J: TRBJ2-1
V: TRBV11-3
CDR3: CASSLGQGWGNEQFF

J: TRBJ2-1
V: TRBV27
CDR3: CASRRLGEGLNEQFF

J: TRBJ2-3
V: TRBV11-2
CDR3: CASSAQTSSDTQYF

J: TRBJ2-1
V: TRBV19
CDR3: CASRNYRTSGGTYNEQFF

J: TRBJ1-4
V: TRBV2
CDR3: CASRQGTQKLFF

J: TRBJ2-7
V: TRBV29-1
CDR3: CSVELADTGYEQYF

J: TRBJ2-1
V: TRBV9
CDR3: CASSRTGENNEQFF

J: TRBJ2-7
V: TRBV28
CDR3: CASSPPGVDEQYF

J: TRBJ2-7
V: TRBV7-2
CDR3: CASSLVASGRALLGEQYF

J: TRBJ2-2
V: TRBV5-1
CDR3: CASSRTDNTGELFF

J: TRBJ2-3
V: TRBV19
CDR3: CASSMTVSTGDTQYF

J: TRBJ1-2
V: TRBV5-1
CDR3: CASRATEYGYTF

J: TRBJ2-1
V: TRBV6-5
CDR3: CASTTGRGEQFF

J: TRBJ2-1
V: TRBV5-1
CDR3: CASSLPLAGVHNEQFF

J: TRBJ2-3
V: TRBV7-3
CDR3: CASSLGPGTDTQYF

J: TRBJ2-4
V: TRBV7-9
CDR3: CASSSAGSAKNIQYF

J: TRBJ2-3
V: TRBV7-9
CDR3: CASSLRAGSDTDTQYF

J: TRBJ2-1
V: TRBV5-6
CDR3: CASTPGLPSNEQFF

J: TRBJ2-7
V: TRBV5-1
CDR3: CASSPGTSGTYEQYF

J: TRBJ1-5
V: TRBV5-8
CDR3: CASSLAGDSNQPQHF

J: TRBJ2-7
V: TRBV28
CDR3: CASSVSGNYYEQYF

J: TRBJ2-1
V: TRBV29-1
CDR3: CSVGTVNEQFF

J: TRBJ2-7
V: TRBV7-6
CDR3: CASSHQETPYEQYF

J: TRBJ2-4
V: TRBV5-1
CDR3: CASSLDRGQSIQYF

J: TRBJ2-1
V: TRBV10-3
CDR3: CAIKTGEIRNEQFF

J: TRBJ2-7
V: TRBV2
CDR3: CASSEAGPGEQYF

J: TRBJ1-2
V: TRBV5-4
CDR3: CASTPRSRGQNYGYTF

J: TRBJ2-1
V: TRBV19
CDR3: CASSMVWTSGNNEQFF